The 8 T cell receptor beta chains listed next were all sequenced from one sample in a study of blood T cell repertoires in COVID-19. Produced via immunoSEQ multiplex PCR; TCRdb's table is partial and in-frame only. The sample includes over 60,000 clones, approximately 90% seen only once; the top ten take 6% to 8%. Material: peripheral blood. Receptor source: an elderly woman with active COVID-19.

The V call is TRBV9, the J call TRBJ2-1, with TRBD2 matching 9 bases. The V gene's germline CDR1 is SGDLS and CDR2 YYNGEE. Germline trimming cut 0 bases from V and 2 bases from J; bases unmatched to any gene: 3. This CDR3 contains 16 residues. For the CDR3, the DNA is TGTGCCAGCAGCGTAGAGGGACTAGCAGCCTACAATGAGCAGTTCTTC. Protein: CASSVEGLAAYNEQFF.

The chain employs TRBV5-1 and TRBJ2-1; 9 positions match TRBD2. The V and J ends lost 4 bases and 4 bases, in that order; junction bases with no gene match: 6. The CDR3 length is 15 residues. The germline gives CDR1 SGHRS, CDR2 YFSETQ. The CDR3 is CASSLSGSGYNEQFF. The CDR3 DNA reads TGCGCCAGCAGCCTTAGCGGGAGTGGTTACAATGAGCAGTTCTTC.

V usage is TRBV7-2 and J usage is TRBJ1-2; maybe TRBD1 (5 bases). V lost 3 bases and J lost 2, with 10 bases in between. Germline CDR1 SGHTA, CDR2 FQGNSA. The CDR3 has 14 residues. The CDR3 here is CASSLTTANYGYTF. The CDR3 DNA reads TGTGCCAGCAGCTTGACGACAGCAAACTATGGCTACACCTTC.

As to this clone: This specimen includes other DNA sequences encoding the same CDR3. The V gene is TRBV7-3, the J gene TRBJ2-3; TRBD2 agrees at 8 bases. This CDR3 region has 14 residues. After removal of 2 bases from V and 6 bases from J, the junction contained 4 bases not matched to a gene. Germline CDR1 reads SGHTA; CDR2 reads FQGTGA. The CDR3 sequence: CASSLLAGLDTQYF. In nucleotides, the CDR3 is TGTGCCAGCAGCTTATTAGCGGGACTGGATACGCAGTATTTT.

CDR3 protein: CASPSERDSNQPQHF. The CDR3 DNA reads as TGTGCCAGCCCTTCTGAACGGGATAGCAATCAGCCCCAGCATTTT. The V gene is TRBV3-1 (or the pseudogene TRBV3-2), the J gene TRBJ1-5; D call uncertain. Germline CDR1 reads LGHDT; CDR2 reads YNNKEL (reference sequence). This CDR3 contains 15 residues. V gave up 8 bases and J gave up 0 bases, with 14 bases separating them.

The chain couples TRBV7-8 to TRBJ2-7, with TRBD1 identical over 11 bases. The CDR3 length is 15 residues. The V gene's germline CDR1 is SGHVS and CDR2 FQNEAQ. V lost 2 bases to trimming and J lost 4 bases; unmatched junction nucleotides: 4. In DNA form, the CDR3 reads TGTGCCAGCAGCTTATCCGGGACAGGGGGGTACGAGCAGTACTTC. Its protein is CASSLSGTGGYEQYF. The full variable domain, in which reference TRBV7-8 and TRBJ2-7 provide the parts outside the CDR3, is GAGVSQSPRYKVAKRGQDVALRCDPISGHVSLFWYQQALGQGPEFLTYFQNEAQLDKSGLPSDRFFAERPEGSVSTLKIQRTQQEDSAVYLCASSLSGTGGYEQYFGPGTRLTVT.

The chain combines TRBV18 with TRBJ1-6, with 8 bases aligning to TRBD1. Germline lookup yields CDR1 KGHSH and CDR2 LQKENI. The junction had 7 bases not matched to a gene; V was cut back by 0 bases and J by 15 bases. The CDR3 contains 14 residues. The CDR3 sequence: CASSPPTGASLLHF. The CDR3 DNA sequence: TGTGCCAGCTCACCACCGACAGGGGCGAGTCTCCTCCACTTT.

The gene calls are TRBV6-5 and TRBJ2-1; 7 positions match TRBD2. Trimming at V came to 2 bases and at J to 4 bases, leaving 5 bases not matched to a gene. The CDR3 runs to 15 residues. CDR1 and CDR2 (germline): MNHEY, SVGAGI. The CDR3 nucleotides are TGTGCCAGCAGTTACAGACTAGCAGGGTACAATGAGCAGTTCTTC. This encodes CASSYRLAGYNEQFF.